This T cell receptor (beta chain) comes out of a study of regulatory T cells in long-lasting Graves disease. Across the whole study: Graves' patients (newly diagnosed) had been on antithyroid drugs under 3 months.

Study observations and caveats: With some 2,700 shared public clonotypes, persistent patients exceeded new patients, who shared about 1,000. Favored usage of TRBV28, TRBJ1-2 and TRBJ2-5 was recorded in persistent disease.

CDR3-region Arm-PCR and iRepertoire HTBI primers produced the TCR beta libraries. TCRdb independently ran MiXCR on the multiplex PCR reads; one entry per CDR3 protein. The table records hundreds of thousands of distinct CDR3 sequences, about a sixth of them present only once. Documented time point: newly diagnosed GD, antithyroid drugs for less than 3 months. From RNA extracted from PBMCs, the TCR library was made. EDTA tubes held 8 to 10 milliliters of peripheral blood from each patient. The CDR3 loop spans 13 amino acids. V lost 7 bases to trimming and J lost 15 bases, with 22 bases between them. CDR1 and CDR2 (germline): MDHEN, SYDVKM. This clonotype has only a few counts. No antigen is known for it. The sample was also reused in another study, on T cells in Graves' hyperthyroidism and ophthalmopathy.

The TCR sequence derives from a woman in her 30s with Graves disease. The sequenced sample was peripheral blood mononuclear cells (PBMCs), obtained at new diagnosis, from a patient treated with antithyroid drugs. The rearrangement uses TRBV28 and TRBJ2-1; unclear D gene. In DNA, the CDR3 is TGTGCCAGCAAAAGGACCGGAGCCCTCACCCCGTTCTTC. Protein: CASKRTGALTPFF.